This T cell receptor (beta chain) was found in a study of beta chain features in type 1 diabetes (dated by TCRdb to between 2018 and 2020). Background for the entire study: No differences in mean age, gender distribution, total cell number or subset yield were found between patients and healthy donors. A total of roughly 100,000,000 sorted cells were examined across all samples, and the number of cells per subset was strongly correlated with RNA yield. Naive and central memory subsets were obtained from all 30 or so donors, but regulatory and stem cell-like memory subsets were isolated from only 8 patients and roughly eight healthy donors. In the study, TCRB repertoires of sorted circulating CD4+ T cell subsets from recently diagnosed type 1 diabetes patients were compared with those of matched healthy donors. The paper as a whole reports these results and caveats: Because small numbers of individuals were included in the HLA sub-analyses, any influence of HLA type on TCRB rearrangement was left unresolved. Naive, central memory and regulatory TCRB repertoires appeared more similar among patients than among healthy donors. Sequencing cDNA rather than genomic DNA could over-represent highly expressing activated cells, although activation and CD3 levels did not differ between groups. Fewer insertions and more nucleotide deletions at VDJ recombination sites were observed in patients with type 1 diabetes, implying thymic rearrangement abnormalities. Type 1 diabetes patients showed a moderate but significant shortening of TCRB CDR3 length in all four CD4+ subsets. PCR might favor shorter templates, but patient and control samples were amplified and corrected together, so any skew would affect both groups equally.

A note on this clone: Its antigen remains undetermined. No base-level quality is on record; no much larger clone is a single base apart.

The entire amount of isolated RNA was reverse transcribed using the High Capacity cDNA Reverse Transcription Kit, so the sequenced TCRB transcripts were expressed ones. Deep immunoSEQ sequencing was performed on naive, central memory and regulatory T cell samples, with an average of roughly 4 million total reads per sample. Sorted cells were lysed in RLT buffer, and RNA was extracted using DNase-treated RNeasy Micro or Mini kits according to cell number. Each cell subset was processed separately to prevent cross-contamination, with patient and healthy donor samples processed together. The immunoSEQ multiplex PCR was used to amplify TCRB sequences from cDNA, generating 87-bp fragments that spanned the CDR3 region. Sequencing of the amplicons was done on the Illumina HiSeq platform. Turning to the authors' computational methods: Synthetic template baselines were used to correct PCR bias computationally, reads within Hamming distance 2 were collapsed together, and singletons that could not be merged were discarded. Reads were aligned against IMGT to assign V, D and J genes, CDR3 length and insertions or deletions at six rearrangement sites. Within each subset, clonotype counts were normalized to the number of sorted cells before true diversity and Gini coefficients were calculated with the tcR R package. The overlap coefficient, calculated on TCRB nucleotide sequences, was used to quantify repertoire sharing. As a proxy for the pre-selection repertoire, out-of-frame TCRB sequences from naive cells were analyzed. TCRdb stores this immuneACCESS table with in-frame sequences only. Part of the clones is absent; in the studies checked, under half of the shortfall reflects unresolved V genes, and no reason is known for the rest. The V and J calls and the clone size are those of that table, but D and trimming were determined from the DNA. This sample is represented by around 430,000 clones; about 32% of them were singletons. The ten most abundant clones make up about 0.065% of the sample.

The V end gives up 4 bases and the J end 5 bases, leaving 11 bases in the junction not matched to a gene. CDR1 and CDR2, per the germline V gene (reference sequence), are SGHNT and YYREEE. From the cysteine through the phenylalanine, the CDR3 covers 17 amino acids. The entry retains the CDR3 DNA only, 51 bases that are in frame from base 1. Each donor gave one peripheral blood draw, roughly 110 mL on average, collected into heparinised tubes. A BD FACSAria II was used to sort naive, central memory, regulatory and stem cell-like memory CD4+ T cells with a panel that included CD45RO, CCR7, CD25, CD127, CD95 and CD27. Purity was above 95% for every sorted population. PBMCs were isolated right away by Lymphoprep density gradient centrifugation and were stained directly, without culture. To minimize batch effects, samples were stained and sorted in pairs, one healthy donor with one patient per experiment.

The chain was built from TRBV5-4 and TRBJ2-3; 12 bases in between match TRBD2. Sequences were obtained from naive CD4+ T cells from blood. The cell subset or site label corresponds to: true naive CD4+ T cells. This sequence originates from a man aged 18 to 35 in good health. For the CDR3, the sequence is CASSLGASGRARDTQYF. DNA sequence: TGTGCCAGCAGCCTGGGAGCTAGCGGGAGGGCAAGAGATACGCAGTATTTT.